This T cell receptor (beta chain) derives from a study of vaccination effects on CD4 cells after COVID-19. TCRdb's table, derived via immunoSEQ multiplex PCR, lists solely in-frame clones and lacks some. The sample lists around 62,000 clones, around two thirds occurring once. Subsequent to a culture period of more than 9 days, CD4+ T cells were isolated. Everyone in the study got two shots of either the BNT162b2 or mRNA-1273 vaccine. For this clone: What it binds is not known.

V shed 2 bases, J shed 9 bases, and the junction held 7 bases outside the gene matches. This CDR3 contains 14 residues. The germline V gene has CDR1 SGHTA and CDR2 FQGNSA. V usage is TRBV7-2 and J usage is TRBJ2-4; TRBD2 matches at 7 bases. This receptor was taken from a human donor who received a COVID-19 vaccine. Sample: CD4+ T cells from PBMCs cultured without peptide, taken after COVID-19 vaccination. In DNA, the CDR3 is TGTGCCAGCAGCTTATTGGGAGGGTCTGTCATTCAGTACTTC. As protein: CASSLLGGSVIQYF. The full variable domain, with the rest looked up from reference TRBV7-2 and TRBJ2-4, is GAGVSQSPSNKVTEKGKDVELRCDPISGHTALYWYRQSLGQGLEFLIYFQGNSAPDKSGLPSDRFSAERTGGSVSTLTIQRTQQEDSAVYLCASSLLGGSVIQYFGAGTRLSVL.